These 9 T cell receptor beta chains share one sample of origin, sequenced in a study of low-dose radiotherapy and immunotherapy resistance in tumors. Regarding time point: before trial treatment. First-strand cDNA used TRAV- and TRBV-specific primers, covering alpha and beta chains. A 20-cycle PCR with a constant-region primer and V-primer adapter amplified TCRs. TCRdb re-called the reads with MiXCR, one entry per CDR3 protein. The data contain 35,000 to 45,000 distinct CDR3 sequences, roughly 28% of them singletons. Sequencing used PBMCs, obtained before treatment. The receptor source for this set is a male donor with gallbladder cancer.

This clonotype was counted a few times. This probably arose from a read error, given a far larger clone one base away. This chain links TRBV28 with TRBJ2-7, with D possibly being TRBD2 (6 bases). CDR3 length equals 13 residues. CDR1 and CDR2 (germline): MDHEN, SYDVKM. V was shortened by 9 bases and J by 7 bases, with 19 bases between the two germline ends. The DNA for the CDR3 is TGTGCCAGTCAGCGAGGGAGGCCCAATGAGCAGTACTTC. As protein: CASQRGRPNEQYF.

Relative to its sample, this clonotype is medium-sized. This chain joins TRBV24-1 and TRBJ1-2; the D is unclear. CDR1 is KGHDR and CDR2 is SFDVKD in the germline V gene. Trimming stripped 1 base from V and 8 bases from J, with 4 bases between. This CDR3 is built from 11 residues. The CDR3 nucleotides are TGTGCCACCAGTGATTTCTGGGGCTACACCTTC. Amino acid sequence: CATSDFWGYTF.

The chain uses TRBV29-1 and TRBJ2-1; D perhaps matches TRBD2 (6 bases). Germline lookup yields CDR1 SQVTM and CDR2 ANQGSEA. Trimming pared 6 bases from V and 6 bases from J, leaving 15 bases between. The CDR3 loop spans 13 amino acids. The CDR3 here is CSVGWGVPNEQFF. The DNA of the CDR3 is TGCAGCGTGGGGTGGGGGGTCCCCAATGAGCAGTTCTTC.

As for this clonotype: A far larger clone is just one base off, so this is likely a read error. The chain has TRBV5-1 and TRBJ2-1; the D is unclear. CDR3 length equals 12 residues. Germline V gives CDR1 SGHRS, CDR2 YFSETQ. V gave up 0 bases and J gave up 10 bases, with 8 bases separating them. CDR3 DNA sequence: TGCGCCAGCAGCTTGGACGGATACGAGCAGTTCTTC. Encoded protein: CASSLDGYEQFF. Filled out from reference TRBV5-1 and TRBJ2-1, the complete variable domain reads KAGVTQTPRYLIKTRGQQVTLSCSPISGHRSVSWYQQTPGQGLQFLFEYFSETQRNKGNFPGRFSGRQFSNSRSEMNVSTLELGDSALYLCASSLDGYEQFFGPGTRLTVL.

The chain has TRBV27 and TRBJ2-7; D may be TRBD1 (5 bases). V lost 5 bases and J 7 bases, leaving 18 bases between the germline ends. CDR1 MNHEY and CDR2 SMNVEV come from the germline V gene (reference sequence). This CDR3 is 14 amino acids long. The CDR3, as DNA: TGTGCCAGCAGTGGCCAGGGCGTCTCTGGAGAGCAGTACTTC. As protein: CASSGQGVSGEQYF.

The chain recombines TRBV28 with TRBJ2-5; D remains ambiguous. There are 16 residues in the CDR3. Looked up from germline, CDR1 is MDHEN and CDR2 is SYDVKM. V lost 6 bases and J 0 bases, leaving 17 bases between the germline ends. DNA of the CDR3: TGTGCCAGCAGCCTTTCCATAGTGGGGTACCAAGAGACCCAGTACTTC. It codes for CASSLSIVGYQETQYF. The variable domain in full, completed from reference TRBV28 and TRBJ2-5, reads DVKVTQSSRYLVKRTGEKVFLECVQDMDHENMFWYRQDPGLGLRLIYFSYDVKMKEKGDIPEGYSVSREKKERFSLILESASTNQTSMYLCASSLSIVGYQETQYFGPGTRLLVL.

This clonotype was detected only a few times. This chain uses TRBV5-4 with TRBJ2-2; 8 nucleotides agree with TRBD2. Germline-derived CDR1 and CDR2 are SGHNT and YYREEE (reference sequence). After removal of 2 bases from V and 4 bases from J, the junction contained 1 base not matched to a gene. The CDR3 length is 14 residues. CDR3 region: CASSFREGTGELFF. The CDR3 bases are TGTGCCAGCAGCTTTCGGGAGGGCACCGGGGAGCTGTTTTTT.

The rearrangement links TRBV27 to TRBJ2-1; 10 nucleotides line up with TRBD1. The V segment lost 7 bases and the J segment 4 bases; nucleotides outside the gene matches: 7. The V gene's germline CDR1 is MNHEY and CDR2 SMNVEV (reference sequence). CDR3 length: 15 amino acids. The CDR3 is CASTPGQGKYNEQFF. The CDR3 DNA reads TGTGCCAGCACTCCGGGACAGGGGAAATACAATGAGCAGTTCTTC.

This clonotype was recorded at least ten times. The chain couples TRBV20-1 to TRBJ2-1; TRBD1 agrees at 11 bases. The germline V gene has CDR1 DFQATT and CDR2 SNEGSKA (reference sequence). J lost 1 base, V lost 3 bases, and 8 bases had no gene match. This CDR3 region has 17 residues. CDR3 nucleotide sequence: TGCAGTGCTAGGAGGGCCGGGACAGGGGGGTCCTACAATGAGCAGTTCTTC. Translated: CSARRAGTGGSYNEQFF.